This passage covers 12 T cell receptor beta chains from one sample sequenced in a study of shared clonotypes between healthy human individuals. Assay used: immunoSEQ multiplex PCR; TCRdb lists only in-frame clones, some missing. Of more than 1.2 million clones listed, approximately 98.5% are singletons. Specimen: naive CD4+ T cells sorted from blood. Indicated subset: CD45RA+ positively selected. Receptors originate from a man under 40 in good health.

The gene calls are TRBV6-1 and TRBJ2-7, with 8 nucleotides matching TRBD1. This CDR3 spans 14 amino acids. Germline V gene sequence: CDR1 MNHNS, CDR2 SASEGT. The junction had 7 bases not matched to a gene; V was cut back by 6 bases and J by 3 bases. The CDR3 sequence is CASSLGQGGYEQYF. DNA of the CDR3: TGTGCCAGCAGCCTTGGACAGGGTGGCTACGAGCAGTACTTC.

About this clone: Other DNA sequences in the sample encode the same CDR3. The V call is TRBV29-1, the J call TRBJ2-5; tentative D call: TRBD2 (5 bases). The CDR3 has 13 amino acids. CDR1 and CDR2 (germline): SQVTM, ANQGSEA. The germline V and J ends were trimmed by 0 bases and 3 bases, with 8 bases remaining between them. The CDR3 sequence is CSVEDGREETQYF. The DNA for the CDR3 is TGCAGCGTTGAAGATGGGAGAGAAGAGACCCAGTACTTC.

The chain combines TRBV6-1 with TRBJ1-5; no reliable D call. Germline V gives CDR1 MNHNS, CDR2 SASEGT. The germline V and J ends were trimmed by 4 bases and 3 bases, with 16 bases remaining between them. This CDR3 contains 16 residues. This CDR3 reads CASSGRNSVVNQPQHF. In DNA, the CDR3 is TGTGCCAGCAGTGGTCGTAACAGCGTTGTCAATCAGCCCCAGCATTTT.

The chain employs TRBV9 and TRBJ2-3, with TRBD2 matching over 9 bases. Germline V gene data show CDR1 as SGDLS and CDR2 as YYNGEE. The CDR3 consists of 16 residues. The V gene end was trimmed by 0 bases and the J gene end by 4 bases; junction bases not matched to a gene: 6. The CDR3 DNA sequence: TGTGCCAGCAGCGTAGAGCTAGCGGGGTTGGCAGATACGCAGTATTTT. As protein: CASSVELAGLADTQYF.

V usage is TRBV11-3 and J usage is TRBJ2-5, with D perhaps assigned TRBD1 or TRBD2 (5 bases each). Per germline, CDR1 SGHNT and CDR2 YENEEA. The V and J ends lost 3 bases and 4 bases respectively, with 9 bases between them. The CDR3 length is 13 residues. CDR3 loop: CASSFTGRETQYF. The CDR3 nucleotides are TGTGCCAGCAGCTTTACGGGGCGAGAGACCCAGTACTTC.

The chain carries TRBV7-8 and TRBJ2-7; a weak D match, TRBD1 (6 bases). The CDR3 contains 14 residues. CDR1 and CDR2 (germline): SGHVS, FQNEAQ. The ends were cut back, 4 bases at V and 0 bases at J, with 10 bases in the middle. CDR3 amino acids: CASSWGHSSYEQYF. The CDR3 DNA reads TGTGCCAGCAGCTGGGGACACAGCTCCTACGAGCAGTACTTC.

The rearrangement joins TRBV10-1 to TRBJ2-7; 7 positions agree with TRBD2. Germline CDR1 and CDR2: WNHNN and SYGVQD (reference sequence). Trimming at V came to 2 bases and at J to 5 bases, leaving 3 bases not matched to a gene. CDR3 length: 13 amino acids. The CDR3 region is CASSEPGRDEQYF. CDR3 DNA: TGCGCCAGCAGTGAGCCAGGGAGGGACGAGCAGTACTTC.

This chain uses TRBV18 with TRBJ1-1; 8 bases agree with TRBD1. V shed 4 bases and J 1 base; nucleotides not matched to a gene: 5. Germline CDR1 is KGHSH and CDR2 is LQKENI. CDR3 size: 15 residues. CDR3 sequence (DNA): TGTGCCAGCTCACTACAGGGGGTGAGGAACACTGAAGCTTTCTTT. Its translation: CASSLQGVRNTEAFF.

The chain employs TRBV5-4 and TRBJ2-1, with 14 positions matching TRBD2. The length of the CDR3 is 18 residues. Unmatched junction bases numbered 15, after V lost 9 bases and J lost 4 bases. CDR1 is SGHNT and CDR2 is YYREEE in the germline V gene (reference sequence). The CDR3 DNA follows: TGTGCCATAAGGGGGACTAGCGGGAGCCCCCTGGGGTACAATGAGCAGTTCTTC. It codes for CAIRGTSGSPLGYNEQFF.

The gene calls are TRBV7-2 and TRBJ2-2; 10 bases are a match to TRBD2. Germline trimming cut 5 bases from V and 1 base from J; bases unmatched to any gene: 4. The CDR3 loop spans 16 amino acids. Per the germline V gene, CDR1 is SGHTA and CDR2 is FQGNSA. CDR3 sequence: CASSISSGRNTGELFF. The CDR3 DNA is TGTGCCAGCAGCATATCTAGCGGGAGGAACACCGGGGAGCTGTTTTTT.

This sequence joins TRBV6-6 and TRBJ1-2, with 8 bases lining up with TRBD1. Germline V lookup: CDR1 MNHNY, CDR2 SVGAGI (reference sequence). The CDR3 sequence is 13 residues long. The V gene end was trimmed by 7 bases and the J gene end by 8 bases; junction bases not matched to a gene: 9. CDR3 loop: CASNPRAGGGYTF. CDR3 coding DNA: TGTGCCAGCAACCCCCGGGCAGGGGGCGGCTACACCTTC.

The rearrangement links TRBV6-5 to TRBJ2-1, with D tentatively TRBD1 or TRBD2 (5 bases each). Germline CDR1 is MNHEY and CDR2 is SVGAGI. The length of the CDR3 is 13 residues. Trimming shortened V by 2 bases and J by 4 bases, and 6 bases separated the two germline ends. The CDR3 spells CASSYGTYNEQFF. The CDR3 bases are TGTGCCAGCAGTTACGGGACGTACAATGAGCAGTTCTTC.